The 13 T cell receptor beta chains given below trace back to one sample, sequenced in a study of beta chain features in type 1 diabetes. TCRB transcripts that were expressed got sequenced, as all of the isolated RNA had been reverse transcribed. TCRdb's copy holds only in-frame clones and misses some; the assay was immunoSEQ multiplex PCR. In the table there are around 500,000 clones, 9.5% to 12% of which are singletons. The sequencing input was naive CD4+ T cells from blood. These receptors all come from a woman in her late teens or twenties in good health.

This clone came up a few times. V and J are TRBV4-3 and TRBJ2-3; the match to TRBD1 covers 11 bases. V lost 8 bases to trimming and J lost 4 bases; unmatched junction nucleotides: 2. Germline V lookup: CDR1 LGHNA, CDR2 YSLEER. This CDR3 has 13 residues. CDR3 amino acids: CASRDRGADTQYF. CDR3 nucleotides: TGCGCCAGCCGGGACAGGGGGGCAGATACGCAGTATTTT.

This clone was detected only a few times. CDR3 nucleotides: TGTGCCAGCAGCTTCCAGCGGGGGGCGGCAGATACGCAGTATTTT. Its translation is CASSFQRGAADTQYF. The chain combines TRBV7-2 with TRBJ2-3, with 9 bases that match TRBD2. After removal of 3 bases from V and 4 bases from J, the junction contained 5 bases not matched to a gene. This CDR3 contains 15 residues. The germline gives CDR1 SGHTA, CDR2 FQGNSA.

This clone has a handful of counts. This chain connects TRBV15 to TRBJ2-7; D gene uncertain. The germline V gene has CDR1 LNHNV and CDR2 YYDKDF (reference sequence). With 0 bases removed from V and 2 bases from J, the gap between germline ends came to 11 bases. This CDR3 comprises 15 residues. Here the CDR3 DNA reads TGTGCCACCAGCAGAGATCGGGCGGTACCCTACGAGCAGTACGTC. It codes for CATSRDRAVPYEQYV.

V gene TRBV4-3 combines with J gene TRBJ1-2; D unresolved. This CDR3 comprises 15 residues. V lost 1 base and J lost 8, with 17 bases in between. From germline, CDR1 is LGHNA and CDR2 YSLEER. DNA for the CDR3: TGCGCCAGCAGCCAAGTCAACGCGATATTTGGAGGCTACACCTTC. This encodes CASSQVNAIFGGYTF.

The chain has TRBV25-1 and TRBJ2-5; possible D gene TRBD2, 6 bases. In germline, CDR1 is MGHDK, CDR2 SYGVNS. Trimming stripped 6 bases from V and 3 bases from J, with 14 bases between. This CDR3 contains 14 residues. The CDR3 protein is CASRPGLREETQYF. The CDR3 nucleotides are TGTGCCAGCAGACCGGGACTCCGAGAAGAGACCCAGTACTTC. Variable domain in full (rest from reference TRBV25-1 and TRBJ2-5): EADIYQTPRYLVIGTGKKITLECSQTMGHDKMYWYQQDPGMELHLIHYSYGVNSTEKGDLSSESTVSRIRTEHFPLTLESARPSHTSQYLCASRPGLREETQYFGPGTRLLVL.

This clone has a handful of counts. This chain links TRBV9 with TRBJ2-1; TRBD1 is a possible D gene (5 bases). The CDR3 loop spans 17 amino acids. Germline CDR1 is SGDLS and CDR2 is YYNGEE. V dropped 0 bases and J dropped 4 bases, with 17 bases sitting between them. CDR3 bases: TGTGCCAGCAGCGTAGCCCCGACAGACCTTATGTACAATGAGCAGTTCTTC. Its translation is CASSVAPTDLMYNEQFF.

This clone was counted between two and nine times. The V call is TRBV30, the J call TRBJ1-1; D unresolved. Germline V lookup: CDR1 GTSNPN, CDR2 SVGIG (reference sequence). Between the trimmed V and J ends, which lost 7 bases and 0 bases, there was a span of 12 bases. CDR3 length: 13 amino acids. The CDR3: CASYGQMNTEAFF. The CDR3 nucleotides are TGTGCCTCCTACGGGCAGATGAACACTGAAGCTTTCTTT.

A few counts support this clone. The CDR3 DNA follows: TGTGCCAGCAGTGAAACGTCCGGGACAGCGGACTACGAGCAGTACGTC. It encodes CASSETSGTADYEQYV. The rearrangement uses TRBV6-1 and TRBJ2-7; TRBD1 matches 7 bases. Per the germline V gene, CDR1 is MNHNS and CDR2 is SASEGT. J was trimmed by 3 bases and V by 2 bases; bases with no gene match: 10. This CDR3 has 16 residues.

V gene TRBV19 combines with J gene TRBJ1-6; 11 bases are shared with TRBD1. Trimming at V came to 6 bases and at J to 8 bases, leaving 6 bases not matched to a gene. The CDR3 is 15 residues long. CDR1 and CDR2 from the germline V gene are LNHDA and SQIVND (reference sequence). The CDR3 loop reads CASSVTGQGDSPLHF. CDR3 DNA: TGTGCCAGTAGCGTTACGGGACAGGGGGATTCACCCCTCCACTTT.

This clone was counted only a few times. This chain links TRBV5-4 with TRBJ1-4; the D gene is possibly TRBD1 (5 bases). Germline V gives CDR1 SGHNT, CDR2 YYREEE (reference sequence). The V end lost 4 bases, the J end lost 8 bases, and 18 bases lay between the germline ends. The CDR3 runs to 15 residues. The CDR3, as DNA: TGTGCCAGCAGCGGACAAGGAACCGGAGGGGAAAAACTGTTTTTT. Protein: CASSGQGTGGEKLFF.

This clone was detected only a few times. The CDR3 sequence: CASSPLAGESPLHF. The CDR3 nucleotides read TGTGCCAGCAGCCCATTGGCCGGCGAGTCACCCCTCCACTTT. The rearrangement uses TRBV7-9 and TRBJ1-6; D is uncertain. CDR1 and CDR2 (germline): SEHNR, FQNEAQ (reference sequence). This CDR3 is built from 14 residues. V lost 5 bases and J 10 bases, leaving 15 bases between the germline ends.

This clone was seen only a few times. The V and J genes are TRBV7-2 and TRBJ1-1; perhaps TRBD1 as D (5 bases). This CDR3 contains 13 residues. Germline V gives CDR1 SGHTA, CDR2 FQGNSA. V lost 8 bases, J lost 0 bases, and 10 bases lay in between. Here the CDR3 DNA reads TGTGCCAGCGGGGCAGGGATGAACACTGAAGCTTTCTTT. Residues: CASGAGMNTEAFF.

The chain joins TRBV7-2 to TRBJ2-1; 8 nucleotides align to TRBD1. Germline V lookup: CDR1 SGHTA, CDR2 FQGNSA. After removal of 3 bases from V and 3 bases from J, the junction contained 13 bases not matched to a gene. This CDR3 contains 18 residues. CDR3 DNA: TGTGCCAGCAGCTTTAGTCCGGCAGAGACAGGGGTCTACAATGAGCAGTTCTTC. Its translation: CASSFSPAETGVYNEQFF.